This T cell receptor beta chain is from a study of identical twins. A few counts support this clonotype. There are 15 residues in the CDR3. Germline V gene data show CDR1 as SGHRS and CDR2 as YFSETQ. The V gene lost 2 bases and the J gene lost 6 bases, with 16 bases spanning the gap. TCRdb re-called the 5' RACE reads through MiXCR, storing one row per CDR3 protein. Of about 890,000 distinct CDR3 sequences listed, approximately 13% are singletons. The same data also contributed to another study, on yellow fever vaccine responses in identical twins.

This TCR was recovered from a woman younger than 30 in good health. The sample consisted of PBMCs. V gene TRBV5-1 combines with J gene TRBJ2-3; a possible D gene is TRBD1 (5 bases). Here the CDR3 DNA reads TGCGCCAGCAGCTTCTGGGGCGGAGATTGGGATACGCAGTATTTT. Protein product: CASSFWGGDWDTQYF.